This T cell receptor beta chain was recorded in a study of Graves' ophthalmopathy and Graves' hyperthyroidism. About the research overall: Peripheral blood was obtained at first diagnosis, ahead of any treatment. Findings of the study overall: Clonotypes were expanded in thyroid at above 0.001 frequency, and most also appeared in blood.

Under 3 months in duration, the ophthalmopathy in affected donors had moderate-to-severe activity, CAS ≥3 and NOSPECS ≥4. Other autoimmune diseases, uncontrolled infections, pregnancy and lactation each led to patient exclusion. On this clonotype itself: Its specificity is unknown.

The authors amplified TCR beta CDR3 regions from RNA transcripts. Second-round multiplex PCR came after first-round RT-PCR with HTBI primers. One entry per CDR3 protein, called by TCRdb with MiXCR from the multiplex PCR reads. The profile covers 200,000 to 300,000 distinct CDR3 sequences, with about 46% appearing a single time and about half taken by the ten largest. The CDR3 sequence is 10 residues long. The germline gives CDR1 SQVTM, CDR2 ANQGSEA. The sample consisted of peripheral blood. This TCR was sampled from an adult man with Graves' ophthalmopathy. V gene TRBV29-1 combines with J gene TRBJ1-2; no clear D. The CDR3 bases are TGCAGTGCTAGGACGGACCGCTACACCTTC. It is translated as CSARTDRYTF.